This T cell receptor beta chain was identified in a study of T cells in Graves' hyperthyroidism and ophthalmopathy. Study summary: It was at initial diagnosis, before any treatment, that peripheral blood was collected.

The germline gives CDR1 MNHEY, CDR2 SMNVEV (reference sequence). The CDR3 totals 17 residues. Regarding this clonotype: Antigen: not known. A read error may produce the germline difference seen at one junction end.

Those patients with uncontrolled infection, other autoimmune disease, pregnancy or lactation were excluded. Orbital computed tomography, thyroid ultrasound, serum thyroxine and TRAb, and clinical symptoms together informed the diagnoses. Study-wide results and caveats: Before onset, by a median of approximately 6.8 months, the model predicted ophthalmopathy.

TCR beta CDR3 regions were amplified from RNA. Researchers ran a first-round RT-PCR on the TCR CDR3 using the HTBI primer set. In TCRdb, the multiplex PCR reads were re-called with MiXCR into one record per CDR3 protein. The data contain 490,000 or so distinct CDR3 sequences, 15% to 20% of them seen just once; the ten biggest clones take up approximately 50%. The clonotype originates from a man aged 40-55 years with Graves' ophthalmopathy. The chain employs TRBV27 and TRBJ2-2; a weak D match, TRBD2 (7 bases). Sequenced sample: blood. The CDR3 DNA follows: TGTGCCAGCAGTTTATCGTGGGGGGGCCTCGGGACCGTGGAGCTGTTTTTT. Amino acid sequence: CASSLSWGGLGTVELFF.